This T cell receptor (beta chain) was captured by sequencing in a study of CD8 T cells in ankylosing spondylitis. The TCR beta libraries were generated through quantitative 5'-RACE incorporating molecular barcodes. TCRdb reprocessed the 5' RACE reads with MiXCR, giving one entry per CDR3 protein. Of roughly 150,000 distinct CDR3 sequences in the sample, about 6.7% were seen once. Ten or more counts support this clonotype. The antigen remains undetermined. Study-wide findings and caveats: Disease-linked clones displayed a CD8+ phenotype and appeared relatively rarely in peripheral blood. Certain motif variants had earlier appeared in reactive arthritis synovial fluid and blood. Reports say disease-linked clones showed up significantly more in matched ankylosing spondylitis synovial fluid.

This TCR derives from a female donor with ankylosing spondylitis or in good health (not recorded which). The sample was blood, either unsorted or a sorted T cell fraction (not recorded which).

The CDR3 reads CASSDVDWSEKLFF. The CDR3 DNA reads TGTGCCAGCAGTGACGTGGATTGGTCTGAAAAACTGTTTTTT. This sequence joins TRBV6-1 and TRBJ1-4; D gene uncertain. The CDR3 is 14 residues long. Trimming took off 3 bases at V and 7 bases at J, with 12 bases between the two ends. The germline V gene encodes CDR1 MNHNS and CDR2 SASEGT.